This TCR beta chain was documented in a study of control samples from healthy donors and cancer patients. Clones were read by immunoSEQ multiplex PCR, and TCRdb kept only the in-frame ones, dropping some. The sample records about 170,000 clones, 85% to 95% being singletons. This CDR3 has 17 residues. Trimming shortened V by 5 bases and J by 8 bases, and 25 bases separated the two germline ends. In germline, CDR1 is SEHNR, CDR2 FQNEAQ (reference sequence). The sequence was obtained from a woman aged 60 to 75 in good health. The specimen was blood. V usage is TRBV7-9 and J usage is TRBJ1-3; unclear D gene. For the CDR3, the DNA is TGTGCCAGCAGCCTTTGGACGGACCGGCCAACCGGGGACACCATATATTTT. Its protein product is CASSLWTDRPTGDTIYF. Complete variable domain (other parts from reference TRBV7-9 and TRBJ1-3): DTGVSQNPRHKITKRGQNVTFRCDPISEHNRLYWYRQTLGQGPEFLTYFQNEAQLEKSRLLSDRFSAERPKGSFSTLEIQRTEQGDSAMYLCASSLWTDRPTGDTIYFGEGSWLTVV.